A selection of T cell receptor beta chains follows, all from one sample in a study of blood T cell repertoires in COVID-19. Sequencing was performed with immunoSEQ multiplex PCR; in TCRdb, only in-frame clones are kept and a portion is missing. The table includes tens of thousands of clones, roughly 84% detected once. The sample comprised peripheral blood. The receptors originated from an older woman with acute or convalescent COVID-19. Both conserved end residues are part of each CDR3. The D gene is left open where the match is weak. The size entry is marked missing in some rows and otherwise reads once, few, many or a size class.

D	size	V	J	length	CDR3	DNA
-	-	TRBV6-4	TRBJ1-3	15	CASPLDRPSGNTIYF	TGTGCCAGCCCCCTAGACAGACCATCTGGAAACACCATATATTTT
-	-	TRBV2	TRBJ1-2	12	CASRRQDDGYTF	TGTGCCAGCAGGAGACAGGACGATGGCTACACCTTC
-	once	TRBV4-1	TRBJ1-2	12	CASSRLNGDYTF	TGCGCCAGCAGCCGCCTAAATGGAGACTACACCTTC
-	-	TRBV6-5	TRBJ1-3	12	CASEGGGNTIYF	TGTGCCAGCGAAGGAGGGGGAAACACCATATATTTT
-	few	TRBV4-1	TRBJ1-3	16	CASSQDQGHGGNTIYF	TGCGCCAGCAGCCAAGATCAGGGGCACGGTGGAAACACCATATATTTT
TRBD2	-	TRBV5-4	TRBJ2-7	16	CASSLAGWRGGGEQYF	TGTGCCAGCAGCTTGGCCGGGTGGCGGGGGGGCGGCGAGCAGTACTTC
TRBD1	-	TRBV23-1	TRBJ1-6	16	CASSQSRTGTNSPLHF	TGCGCCAGCAGTCAATCTAGGACAGGGACTAATTCACCCCTCCACTTT
TRBD2	-	TRBV5-5	TRBJ2-3	19	CASSPEPLAGGLKSHTQYF	TGTGCCAGCAGCCCGGAACCTCTAGCGGGGGGGCTTAAATCGCACACGCAGTATTTT
-	-	TRBV4-1	TRBJ2-2	17	CASSQLPGQLNTGELFF	TGCGCCAGCAGCCAACTACCGGGACAATTGAACACCGGGGAGCTGTTTTTT
-	-	TRBV19	TRBJ1-2	14	CASSIDSGNRGYTF	TGTGCCAGTAGTATAGATTCGGGTAATCGGGGCTACACCTTC
-	-	TRBV5-1	TRBJ2-1	16	CASSLSGRISRDEQFF	TGCGCCAGCAGCTTGTCCGGACGGATTTCCAGGGATGAGCAGTTCTTC
-	-	TRBV9	TRBJ1-2	12	CASSVDSLGYTF	TGTGCCAGCAGCGTAGACTCTTTGGGCTACACCTTC
-	-	TRBV6-1	TRBJ1-1	15	CASSESGWKGSEAFF	TGTGCCAGCAGTGAAAGCGGCTGGAAGGGTAGCGAAGCTTTCTTT
TRBD2	-	TRBV5-1	TRBJ2-3	15	CASSLGLADTDTQYF	TGCGCCAGCAGCTTGGGGCTAGCGGACACAGATACGCAGTATTTT
TRBD2	-	TRBV9	TRBJ2-7	15	CASSALAGGDYEQYF	TGTGCCAGCAGCGCCCTAGCGGGGGGTGACTACGAGCAGTACTTC
-	-	TRBV24-1	TRBJ2-3	14	CATRRAGGTDTQYF	TGTGCCACCAGAAGGGCAGGGGGGACAGATACGCAGTATTTT
-	-	TRBV19	TRBJ1-5	15	CASSIAAQSNQPQHF	TGTGCCAGTAGTATAGCTGCACAGAGCAATCAGCCCCAGCATTTT
TRBD1	-	TRBV18	TRBJ2-6	18	CASSPPVRTGEGANVLTF	TGTGCCAGCTCACCACCTGTCAGGACAGGCGAGGGGGCCAACGTCCTGACTTTC
TRBD1	-	TRBV6-5	TRBJ1-5	14	CASSEGQGGQPQHF	TGTGCCAGCAGCGAGGGACAGGGAGGACAGCCCCAGCATTTT
TRBD2	-	TRBV6-1	TRBJ2-5	15	CASSEDGGGGETQYF	TGTGCCAGCAGTGAAGATGGCGGGGGAGGGGAGACCCAGTACTTC
-	-	TRBV19	TRBJ1-2	14	CASSRGGRNYGYTF	TGTGCCAGTAGTAGAGGAGGCCGTAACTATGGCTACACCTTC
-	-	TRBV4-2	TRBJ1-5	12	CASVDGNQPQHF	TGTGCCAGCGTAGATGGCAATCAGCCCCAGCATTTT
TRBD1	-	TRBV5-1	TRBJ1-2	15	CASSLDGQGARGYTF	TGCGCCAGCAGCTTGGATGGGCAGGGGGCGAGGGGCTACACCTTC
-	-	TRBV18	TRBJ2-6	17	CASSPNEKGAGANVLTF	TGTGCCAGCTCACCAAATGAGAAAGGAGCTGGGGCCAACGTCCTGACTTTC
TRBD2	once	TRBV20-1	TRBJ2-2	15	CSASLASGGGGELFF	TGCAGTGCTAGTTTGGCTAGCGGGGGTGGCGGGGAGCTGTTTTTT
TRBD1	few	TRBV6-6	TRBJ2-2	13	CASSHRGAGELFF	TGTGCCAGCAGCCACAGGGGTGCCGGGGAGCTGTTTTTT
TRBD1	few	TRBV2	TRBJ2-7	15	CASSEDRGQWYEQYF	TGTGCCAGCAGTGAAGACAGGGGGCAATGGTACGAGCAGTACTTC
-	many	TRBV6-1	TRBJ1-5	17	CASSEAGTGISNQPQHF	TGTGCCAGCAGTGAAGCGGGAACAGGGATCAGCAATCAGCCCCAGCATTTT
TRBD1	-	TRBV7-3	TRBJ1-2	13	CASSLRDSHGYTF	TGTGCCAGCAGCCTCCGGGACAGCCATGGCTACACCTTC
TRBD1	-	TRBV2	TRBJ1-5	14	CASMTGGGVMPQHF	TGTGCCAGCATGACAGGGGGGGGTGTAATGCCCCAGCATTTT
TRBD2	-	TRBV5-1	TRBJ2-1	12	CASRVSGDEQFF	TGCGCCAGCAGAGTAAGCGGGGATGAGCAGTTCTTC
-	-	TRBV9	TRBJ2-1	13	CASSEGGGHEQFF	TGTGCCAGCAGCGAGGGGGGAGGGCATGAGCAGTTCTTC
TRBD1	-	TRBV2	TRBJ1-2	14	CASRDRGLSYGYTF	TGTGCCAGCAGGGACAGGGGGCTATCTTATGGCTACACCTTC
-	-	TRBV29-1	TRBJ2-3	14	CSVARRVGTDTQYF	TGCAGCGTAGCGAGGAGGGTTGGAACAGATACGCAGTATTTT
-	-	TRBV18	TRBJ2-5	15	CASSPTTGLKETQYF	TGTGCCAGCTCACCGACAACAGGATTAAAAGAGACCCAGTACTTC
-	-	TRBV24-1	TRBJ2-7	13	CATTAADSYEQYF	TGTGCCACCACGGCGGCAGACTCCTACGAGCAGTACTTC
TRBD1	once	TRBV5-4	TRBJ1-2	14	CASSYDRAVGGYTF	TGTGCCAGCAGCTACGACAGGGCGGTTGGTGGCTACACCTTC
TRBD2	-	TRBV7-6	TRBJ2-2	19	CASSIWSSGGASLSGELFF	TGTGCCAGCAGCATATGGAGTAGCGGGGGGGCTTCTCTCTCCGGGGAGCTGTTTTTT
-	few	TRBV5-1	TRBJ2-2	15	CASSLGGSNTGELFF	TGCGCCAGCAGCTTGGGTGGCAGTAACACCGGGGAGCTGTTTTTT
-	-	TRBV6-6	TRBJ2-3	15	CASTSGAGGTDTQYF	TGTGCCAGCACCTCGGGGGCGGGGGGCACAGATACGCAGTATTTT